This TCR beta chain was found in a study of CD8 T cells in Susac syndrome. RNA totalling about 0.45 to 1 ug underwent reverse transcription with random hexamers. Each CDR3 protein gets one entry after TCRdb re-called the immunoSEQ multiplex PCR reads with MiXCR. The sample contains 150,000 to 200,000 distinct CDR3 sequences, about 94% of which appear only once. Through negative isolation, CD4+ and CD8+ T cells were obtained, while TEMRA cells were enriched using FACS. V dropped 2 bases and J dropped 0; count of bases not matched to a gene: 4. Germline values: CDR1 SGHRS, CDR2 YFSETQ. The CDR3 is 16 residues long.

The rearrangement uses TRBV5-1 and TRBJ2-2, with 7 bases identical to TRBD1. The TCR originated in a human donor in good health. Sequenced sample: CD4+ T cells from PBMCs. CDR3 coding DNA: TGCGCCAGCAGCTTCCGGACAGGATCGAACACCGGGGAGCTGTTTTTT. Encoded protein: CASSFRTGSNTGELFF.